The clone carrying this T cell receptor (beta chain) occurred once. The data were taken from a study of shared clonotypes between healthy human individuals. Original processing notes: As immunoSEQ supplied junction-only sequences (without quality scores), filtering differed. Assay used: immunoSEQ multiplex PCR; TCRdb lists only in-frame clones, some missing. V and J calls plus clone size are reproduced from that table; the DNA served to infer D and trimming. The repertoire includes about 2.3 million clones, over 90% of them detected once, and under 0.45% sits in the top ten. The CDR3 is 16 residues long. Germline-derived CDR1 and CDR2 are SGHRS and YFSETQ. The V segment lost 4 bases and the J segment 0 bases; nucleotides outside the gene matches: 4.

The TCR comes from a man between 18 and 35 years old in good health. Some clones in this sample may be carry-over from other donors' samples. The specimen was naive CD4+ T cells from PBMCs. Subset meaning: CD45RA+ positively selected. The J gene is TRBJ1-3, the V gene TRBV5-1; 10 bases align to TRBD1. The CDR3 coding sequence is TGCGCCAGCAGCGCCCGGACAGGGGGCTCTGGAAACACCATATATTTT. This codes for CASSARTGGSGNTIYF.